This is a list of T cell receptor beta chains from one sample in a study of cytomegalovirus exposure and HLA in healthy donors. Using immunoSEQ multiplex PCR, the repertoire was profiled, and TCRdb retains in-frame clones only, with some absent. The table has 50,000 or so clones, 85% to 95% seen once; the top ten hold about 7.8%. Sequenced input: PBMCs. The receptors originated from a woman younger than 35 in good health and CMV-seropositive. Both conserved end residues are part of each CDR3. The D gene is left open where the match is weak. Size is stated for part of the rows, as once, few or many counts, or as a class when the clone is expanded.

size,D,J,V,CDR3,DNA
-,TRBD2,TRBJ2-7,TRBV7-8,CASSLEGSGIRGEQYF,TGTGCCAGCAGCTTAGAAGGTAGCGGGATTCGTGGTGAGCAGTACTTC
-,TRBD2,TRBJ2-3,TRBV9,CASSPRLAGSFLGTDTQYF,TGTGCCAGCAGCCCCCGACTAGCGGGCTCCTTTCTTGGCACAGATACGCAGTATTTT
-,-,TRBJ2-2,TRBV7-9,CASSLAANTGELFF,TGTGCCAGCAGCTTGGCGGCCAACACCGGGGAGCTGTTTTTT
-,-,TRBJ1-4,TRBV5-4,CASSVGLPTNEKLFF,TGTGCCAGCAGCGTAGGACTGCCAACTAATGAAAAACTGTTTTTT
-,TRBD2,TRBJ2-7,TRBV27,CASSPRTSGRTSYEQYF,TGTGCCAGCAGTCCTCGGACTAGCGGGAGAACTTCTTACGAGCAGTACTTC
-,-,TRBJ2-7,TRBV11-3,CASSLSFRRSVTYEQYF,TGTGCCAGCAGCCTCTCCTTCCGGAGAAGTGTGACCTACGAGCAGTACTTC
-,-,TRBJ1-2,TRBV11-2,CASSLESLGYTF,TGTGCCAGCAGCTTAGAAAGCCTCGGCTACACCTTC
-,TRBD2,TRBJ2-3,TRBV18,CASSLAGGLFTDTQYF,TGTGCCAGCTCTTTAGCGGGAGGCCTCTTCACAGATACGCAGTATTTT
-,TRBD2,TRBJ2-3,TRBV28,CASSLKLAGGTDTQYF,TGTGCCAGCAGTTTAAAACTAGCGGGAGGCACAGATACGCAGTATTTT
-,-,TRBJ2-1,TRBV2,CASSSGLVTENSYNEQFF,TGTGCCAGCAGCTCGGGACTTGTAACCGAGAACTCCTACAATGAGCAGTTCTTC
few,-,TRBJ2-3,TRBV6-4,CASSDSSGNTDTQYF,TGTGCCAGCAGTGACTCAAGTGGCAACACAGATACGCAGTATTTT
once,TRBD1,TRBJ2-5,TRBV19,CASSTRDRGLETQYF,TGTGCCAGTAGTACCAGGGACAGGGGGCTGGAGACCCAGTACTTC
-,TRBD2,TRBJ2-1,TRBV27,CASTPTGTSGTMGQFF,TGTGCCAGCACTCCTACCGGGACTAGCGGGACGATGGGGCAGTTCTTC
-,-,TRBJ2-1,TRBV29-1,CSVLAELDEQFF,TGCAGCGTTTTAGCGGAGCTCGATGAGCAGTTCTTC
-,TRBD2,TRBJ2-2,TRBV18,CASSPVGLAGGLGELFF,TGTGCCAGCTCACCAGTCGGACTAGCGGGAGGCCTCGGGGAGCTGTTTTTT
-,-,TRBJ1-2,TRBV29-1,CSVDGQPYGYTF,TGCAGCGTTGATGGGCAGCCATATGGCTACACCTTC
-,-,TRBJ2-7,TRBV7-9,CASSLEAGNEQYF,TGTGCCAGCAGCTTAGAGGCGGGGAACGAGCAGTACTTC
-,-,TRBJ1-2,TRBV5-4,CASSLARENYGYTF,TGTGCCAGCAGCTTGGCCAGGGAAAACTATGGCTACACCTTC
-,TRBD2,TRBJ2-1,TRBV7-3,CASSPLAGSYNEQFF,TGTGCCAGCAGCCCTCTAGCGGGCTCCTACAATGAGCAGTTCTTC
-,-,TRBJ1-1,TRBV6-6,CASLNGGTGTEAFF,TGTGCCAGCCTAAACGGGGGAACCGGCACTGAAGCTTTCTTT
-,-,TRBJ1-1,TRBV5-1,CASSLGAGAGTEAFF,TGCGCCAGCAGCTTGGGGGCGGGGGCGGGCACTGAAGCTTTCTTT
-,TRBD2,TRBJ2-7,TRBV28,CASSFAGGRYEQYF,TGTGCCAGCAGTTTTGCGGGAGGGCGGTACGAGCAGTACTTC
-,-,TRBJ2-2,TRBV23-1,CASSHSTGELFF,TGCGCCAGCAGTCATAGCACCGGGGAGCTGTTTTTT
-,TRBD2,TRBJ2-3,TRBV11-3,CASSLRLAGFTDTQYF,TGTGCCAGCAGCTTAAGATTAGCGGGTTTCACAGATACGCAGTATTTT
-,-,TRBJ1-5,TRBV6-5,CASSYSSPFNSQPQHF,TGTGCCAGCAGTTACTCGAGCCCCTTTAATAGTCAGCCCCAGCATTTT
-,-,TRBJ2-7,TRBV27,CASSLSGLVHTYEQYF,TGTGCCAGCAGTTTATCGGGGCTAGTTCATACCTACGAGCAGTACTTC
-,-,TRBJ2-1,TRBV7-3,CASSPGREYNEQFF,TGTGCCAGCAGCCCCGGTAGGGAGTACAATGAGCAGTTCTTC
-,-,TRBJ1-6,TRBV28,CASSLYQGNNSPLHF,TGTGCCAGCAGTCTATACCAGGGAAATAATTCACCCCTCCACTTT
once,-,TRBJ2-7,TRBV28,CASSQWTERVGEQYF,TGTGCCAGCAGTCAATGGACAGAACGAGTGGGGGAGCAGTACTTC
-,-,TRBJ1-3,TRBV11-2,CASSIQSGNTIYF,TGTGCCAGCAGCATTCAGTCTGGAAACACCATATATTTT
-,-,TRBJ2-6,TRBV28,CASSPVLTSGANVLTF,TGTGCCAGCAGTCCAGTCCTTACCTCTGGGGCCAACGTCCTGACTTTC
-,TRBD1,TRBJ1-5,TRBV28,CASSDREHSNQPQHF,TGTGCCAGCAGTGACAGGGAACATAGCAATCAGCCCCAGCATTTT
-,TRBD1,TRBJ2-7,TRBV23-1,CASSPGQGGYEQYF,TGCGCCAGCAGTCCAGGACAGGGGGGCTACGAGCAGTACTTC
-,TRBD1,TRBJ1-5,TRBV6-1,CASSPTGGNQPQHF,TGTGCCAGCAGTCCGACAGGGGGCAATCAGCCCCAGCATTTT
-,-,TRBJ2-3,TRBV28,CASSLGPFPDTDTQYF,TGTGCCAGCAGTTTAGGGCCCTTCCCCGACACAGATACGCAGTATTTT
-,-,TRBJ1-2,TRBV2,CASRQGIDGYTF,TGTGCCAGCAGACAGGGTATTGATGGCTACACCTTC
-,TRBD2,TRBJ2-3,TRBV25-1,CASSESLAGPDTQYF,TGTGCCAGCAGTGAATCGCTAGCGGGGCCAGATACGCAGTATTTT
-,-,TRBJ2-3,TRBV29-1,CSVDPRGLLGADTQYF,TGCAGCGTTGACCCGCGGGGTCTTTTGGGGGCAGATACGCAGTATTTT
-,-,TRBJ2-1,TRBV11-2,CASIRGLAYNEQFF,TGTGCCAGCATCCGAGGACTCGCCTACAATGAGCAGTTCTTC
-,-,TRBJ2-1,TRBV5-6,CASAASSYNEQFF,TGTGCCAGCGCGGCCAGCTCCTACAATGAGCAGTTCTTC
-,TRBD1,TRBJ2-1,TRBV11-2,CASYISQGDNEQFF,TGTGCCAGCTACATTTCCCAGGGGGACAATGAGCAGTTCTTC
-,-,TRBJ2-1,TRBV6-9,CAGQRYNEQFF,TGTGCCGGACAACGGTACAATGAGCAGTTCTTC
-,TRBD1,TRBJ1-3,TRBV10-2,CASRETGVGNTIYF,TGCGCCAGCAGGGAAACAGGGGTAGGAAACACCATATATTTT
-,-,TRBJ2-6,TRBV29-1,CGFSGANVLTF,TGTGGCTTCTCTGGGGCCAACGTCCTGACTTTC
-,TRBD2,TRBJ2-7,TRBV19,CASRQVGGLAGAYEQYF,TGTGCCAGTAGGCAAGTGGGGGGACTAGCGGGAGCTTACGAGCAGTACTTC
-,-,TRBJ1-5,TRBV4-3,CASSQERGGDQPQHF,TGCGCCAGCAGCCAAGAACGGGGGGGGGATCAGCCCCAGCATTTT
-,-,TRBJ1-1,TRBV19,CASSIGGVNTEAFF,TGTGCCAGTAGTATCGGGGGGGTAAACACTGAAGCTTTCTTT